This TCR beta chain was obtained from a study of T cell repertoires in cytomegalovirus infection. Findings and limits, study-wide: HLA-C-restricted CMV-specific TCR beta clonotypes prevailed in the ex vivo response.

In regard to this clonotype: Its matching antigen is unknown.

A single record per CDR3 protein comes from TCRdb applying MiXCR to the reads. The sample holds over 150,000 distinct CDR3 sequences; approximately 19% are singletons and the top ten take less than 3.5%. Trimming took off 3 bases at V and 0 bases at J, with 4 bases between the two ends. The germline gives CDR1 DFQATT, CDR2 SNEGSKA (reference sequence). This CDR3 has 12 amino acids. The V and J genes are TRBV20-1 and TRBJ2-3; unclear D gene. Material: PBMCs. This TCR was recovered from a human donor in good health (CMV status not recorded). Some clones in this sample may be carry-over from other donors' samples. CDR3 region: CSARTSTDTQYF. The CDR3, as DNA: TGCAGTGCTAGGACTAGCACAGATACGCAGTATTTT.